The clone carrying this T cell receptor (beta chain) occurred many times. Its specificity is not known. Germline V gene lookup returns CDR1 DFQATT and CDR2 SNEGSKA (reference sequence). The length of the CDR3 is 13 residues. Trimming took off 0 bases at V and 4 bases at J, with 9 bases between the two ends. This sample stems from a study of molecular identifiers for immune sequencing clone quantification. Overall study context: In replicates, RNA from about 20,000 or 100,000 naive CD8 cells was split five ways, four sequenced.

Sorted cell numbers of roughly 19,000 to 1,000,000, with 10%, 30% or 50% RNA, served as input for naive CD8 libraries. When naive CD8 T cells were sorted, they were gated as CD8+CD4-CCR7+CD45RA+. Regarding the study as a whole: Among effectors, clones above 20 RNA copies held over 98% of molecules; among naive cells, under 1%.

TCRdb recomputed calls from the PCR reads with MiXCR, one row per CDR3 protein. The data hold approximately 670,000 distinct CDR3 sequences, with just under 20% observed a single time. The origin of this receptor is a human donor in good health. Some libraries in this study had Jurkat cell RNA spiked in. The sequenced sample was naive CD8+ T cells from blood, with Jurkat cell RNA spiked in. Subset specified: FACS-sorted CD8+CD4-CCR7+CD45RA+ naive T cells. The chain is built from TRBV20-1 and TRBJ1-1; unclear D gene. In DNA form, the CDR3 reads TGCAGTGCTAGAGAGGTATTGCGCACTGAAGCTTTCTTT. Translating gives CSAREVLRTEAFF.